Included here is one T cell receptor beta chain sequence, with context. Antigen: not known. These data come from a study of blood T cells in healthy people across ages. Study-level points and caveats: Versus aged donors, long-lived donors had higher diversity and more naive CD4+ cells.

CDR1 and CDR2 from the germline V gene are DFQATT and SNEGSKA (reference sequence). This CDR3 has 11 residues. It was with a sample-barcoded 5' primer and a J-beta primer mix that a second PCR of roughly 7 to 12 cycles was run. Each cDNA was tagged by a template-switch adaptor containing 12 random nucleotides. Using its own MiXCR run on the 5' RACE reads, TCRdb lists one record per CDR3 protein. Found here are 1.6 million or so distinct CDR3 sequences, about 32% of them singletons; the top ten hold approximately 11%. This sequence was found in a woman aged 25 to 45 in good health. The chain employs TRBV20-1 and TRBJ2-7; D not certain. The DNA end lines up better with TRBJ2-5; the J call may be wrong. The sample was blood. For the CDR3, the DNA is TGCAGTGCTAATCCCAAAGAGACCCAGTACTTC. This translates into CSANPKETQYF.